The next 15 T cell receptor beta chains were all read from a single sample in a study of PD-1 blockade in mismatch repair-deficient tumors. Sequencing used immunoSEQ multiplex PCR; TCRdb keeps in-frame clones, though not all of them. This sample has around 25,000 clones; roughly 84% occur once, and the top ten carry approximately 3.1%. This material consisted of PBMCs, taken before pembrolizumab treatment. The receptor source for this set is an adult with mismatch repair-deficient cancer.

The chain is built from TRBV5-1 and TRBJ2-7, with D possibly being TRBD2 (7 bases). V was clipped by 0 bases and J by 4 bases, with 14 bases between them. Germline CDR1 is SGHRS and CDR2 is YFSETQ. The CDR3 sequence is 15 residues long. The CDR3 loop reads CASSLAGRGEYEQYF. DNA for the CDR3: TGCGCCAGCAGCTTGGCGGGGAGGGGGGAGTACGAGCAGTACTTC.

V and J are TRBV9 and TRBJ2-1, with a weak D call TRBD2 (5 bases). V lost 4 bases and J lost 0, with 11 bases in between. The CDR3 contains 15 residues. Germline values: CDR1 SGDLS, CDR2 YYNGEE. The CDR3: CASSPGESSYNEQFF. DNA for the CDR3: TGTGCCAGCAGCCCCGGGGAGAGCTCCTACAATGAGCAGTTCTTC.

This chain joins TRBV19 and TRBJ1-2; 10 nucleotides agree with TRBD1. This CDR3 has 13 residues. CDR1 and CDR2 from the germline V gene are LNHDA and SQIVND (reference sequence). The ends lost 6 bases at V and 5 bases at J; junction bases unmatched: 3. CDR3 sequence (DNA): TGTGCCAGTAGAAGGACAGGGGGATATGGCTACACCTTC. It is translated as CASRRTGGYGYTF.

The chain employs TRBV5-1 and TRBJ2-3; D is uncertain. V gave up 0 bases and J gave up 0 bases, with 8 bases separating them. The CDR3 is 15 residues long. CDR1 SGHRS and CDR2 YFSETQ come from the germline V gene. CDR3 DNA: TGCGCCAGCAGCTTGGGAGAGGCCAGCACAGATACGCAGTATTTT. Translation: CASSLGEASTDTQYF.

V is TRBV9 and J is TRBJ1-2; D might be TRBD1 (6 bases). Germline-derived CDR1 and CDR2 are SGDLS and YYNGEE. This CDR3 has 15 residues. V was clipped by 3 bases and J by 7 bases, with 19 bases between them. CDR3 amino acids: CASSARQGGGGGYTF. The DNA of the CDR3 is TGTGCCAGCAGCGCCCGCCAGGGAGGGGGGGGTGGCTACACCTTC.

This clone was seen once. A junction boundary mismatches the germline segment, possibly from a read error. The V call is TRBV7-3, the J call TRBJ2-1; no clear D. Germline lookup yields CDR1 SGHTA and CDR2 FQGTGA. The CDR3 is 12 residues long. This CDR3 reads CASSLTRDEQFF. CDR3 bases: TGTGCCAGCAGCCTAACGCGCGATGAGCAGTTCTTC. Looking up the rest from reference TRBV7-3 and TRBJ2-1 gives the full variable domain: GAGVSQTPSNKVTEKGKYVELRCDPISGHTALYWYRQSLGQGPEFLIYFQGTGAADDSGLPNDRFFAVRPEGSVSTLKIQRTERGDSAVYLCASSLTRDEQFFGPGTRLTVL.

The chain links TRBV15 to TRBJ1-2; 8 nucleotides align to TRBD1. CDR1 and CDR2 from the germline V gene are LNHNV and YYDKDF (reference sequence). V lost 9 bases and J lost 11; bases outside the gene matches: 8. The CDR3 extends over 11 amino acids. In DNA, the CDR3 is TGTGCCACTACACAGGGGGGCAGTTACACCTTC. It specifies CATTQGGSYTF. Full variable domain (rest looked up from reference TRBV15 and TRBJ1-2): DAMVIQNPRYQVTQFGKPVTLSCSQTLNHNVMYWYQQKSSQAPKLLFHYYDKDFNNEADTPDNFQSRRPNTSFCFLDIRSPGLGDTAMYLCATTQGGSYTFGSGTRLTVV.

The chain is built from TRBV7-3 and TRBJ2-2; 9 bases match TRBD1. Germline V gene sequence: CDR1 SGHTA, CDR2 FQGTGA. Trimming at V came to 2 bases and at J to 3 bases, leaving 7 bases not matched to a gene. This CDR3 is built from 17 residues. The CDR3 is CASSLYAGTGYTGELFF. CDR3 DNA sequence: TGTGCCAGCAGCTTATACGCCGGGACAGGGTACACCGGGGAGCTGTTTTTT. The whole variable domain, remainder taken from reference TRBV7-3 and TRBJ2-2, is GAGVSQTPSNKVTEKGKYVELRCDPISGHTALYWYRQSLGQGPEFLIYFQGTGAADDSGLPNDRFFAVRPEGSVSTLKIQRTERGDSAVYLCASSLYAGTGYTGELFFGEGSRLTVL.

DNA of the CDR3: TGTGCCAGCAGCAAGGGGCACCGGAACACTGAAGCTTTCTTT. Protein sequence: CASSKGHRNTEAFF. The chain couples TRBV7-3 to TRBJ1-1; tentative D call: TRBD1 (5 bases). The V and J ends lost 5 bases and 1 base respectively, with 11 bases between them. Germline CDR1 is SGHTA and CDR2 is FQGTGA. The CDR3 consists of 14 residues. Full variable domain (remainder filled in from reference TRBV7-3 and TRBJ1-1): GAGVSQTPSNKVTEKGKYVELRCDPISGHTALYWYRQSLGQGPEFLIYFQGTGAADDSGLPNDRFFAVRPEGSVSTLKIQRTERGDSAVYLCASSKGHRNTEAFFGQGTRLTVV.

This chain connects TRBV6-6 to TRBJ1-4; the D gene is possibly TRBD1 (6 bases). The CDR3 covers 16 residues. Trimming shortened V by 2 bases and J by 7 bases, and 17 bases separated the two germline ends. Germline CDR1 reads MNHNY; CDR2 reads SVGAGI (reference sequence). CDR3 region: CASSYGGGGSLEKLFF. The CDR3 coding sequence is TGTGCCAGCAGTTACGGGGGCGGCGGTTCTCTTGAAAAACTGTTTTTT.

The chain uses TRBV9 and TRBJ2-1; 14 positions match TRBD2. This CDR3 region has 17 residues. J lost 10 bases, V lost 4 bases, and 13 bases had no gene match. Germline V gene lookup returns CDR1 SGDLS and CDR2 YYNGEE. The DNA for the CDR3 is TGTGCCAGCAGCACTACGACCGGGACTAGCGGGAGTGAAGAGCAGTTCTTC. It codes for CASSTTTGTSGSEEQFF.

CDR3 coding DNA: TGTGCCAGCCGCGGACTAGCGGGAGTGGCAGATACGCAGTATTTT. Protein sequence: CASRGLAGVADTQYF. The chain links TRBV19 to TRBJ2-3, with 13 bases fitting TRBD2. V trimming: 9 bases; J trimming: 4 bases; junction bases outside the gene matches: 7. The germline gives CDR1 LNHDA, CDR2 SQIVND (reference sequence). The CDR3 is 15 residues long.

This chain joins TRBV6-5 and TRBJ2-7; possibly TRBD2 for D (6 bases). The CDR3 is 14 amino acids. V was shortened by 0 bases and J by 7 bases, with 13 bases between the two germline ends. The germline CDR1 and CDR2 sequences are MNHEY and SVGAGI. The CDR3 spells CASSYSWRGWEQYF. CDR3 nucleotide sequence: TGTGCCAGCAGTTACTCTTGGAGGGGCTGGGAGCAGTACTTC.

The chain employs TRBV25-1 and TRBJ1-1; maybe TRBD1 (6 bases). V lost 1 base and J 6 bases, leaving 9 bases between the germline ends. The CDR3 loop spans 13 amino acids. CDR1 is MGHDK and CDR2 is SYGVNS in the germline V gene. The CDR3 region has the DNA TGTGCCAGCAGTGAATCGCCAGGGGCTGAAGCTTTCTTT. It is translated as CASSESPGAEAFF.

The genes are TRBV7-8 and TRBJ2-3; TRBD2 matches at 9 bases. V was pared by 2 bases and J by 6 bases, with 9 bases of the junction left unmatched. Germline V gene data show CDR1 as SGHVS and CDR2 as FQNEAQ. The CDR3 is 16 residues long. The CDR3 sequence is CASSLRISGSSDTQYF. Here the CDR3 DNA reads TGTGCCAGCAGCTTACGGATTAGCGGGAGTTCGGATACGCAGTATTTT.